The 10 T cell receptor beta chains presented below share a single source sample, sequenced in a study of breast tumors, draining lymph nodes, adjacent tissues. TCRdb itself ran the multiplex PCR reads through MiXCR, one entry per CDR3 protein. Of 12,000 to 15,000 distinct CDR3 sequences listed, roughly 55% are singletons. Sequenced material: tumor-adjacent breast tissue. All receptors come from a female donor with breast cancer. Some clones in this sample may be carry-over from other donors' samples.

Within the sample, this clonotype is medium-sized (0.01 to 0.1%). The V call is TRBV20-1, the J call TRBJ2-7, with TRBD2 identical over 7 bases. The CDR3 is 13 amino acids. CDR1 is DFQATT, CDR2 SNEGSKA, per germline (reference sequence). V was pared by 0 bases and J by 5 bases, with 4 bases of the junction left unmatched. The CDR3: CSAREPGRDEQYF. The DNA of the CDR3 is TGCAGTGCTAGAGAACCGGGGAGGGACGAGCAGTACTTC.

This clonotype is medium-sized (0.01 to 0.1%). The chain is built from TRBV7-9 and TRBJ1-6; perhaps TRBD1 as D (5 bases). V was clipped by 2 bases and J by 3 bases, with 8 bases between them. The CDR3 is made up of 15 amino acids. CDR1 and CDR2 from the germline V gene are SEHNR and FQNEAQ (reference sequence). The CDR3 DNA follows: TGTGCCAGCAGCTTACCGGGGGGCTATAATTCACCCCTCCACTTT. As protein: CASSLPGGYNSPLHF.

This clonotype was recorded many times. This chain uses TRBV30 with TRBJ2-2; TRBD1 is a possible D gene (6 bases). The V gene's germline CDR1 is GTSNPN and CDR2 SVGIG (reference sequence). Trimming took off 4 bases at V and 6 bases at J, with 12 bases between the two ends. This CDR3 has 13 residues. The CDR3: CAWTPQGAGELFF. CDR3 DNA: TGTGCCTGGACCCCACAGGGAGCCGGGGAGCTGTTTTTT.

This clonotype appeared a single time. Because the CDR3 is missing its conserved closing phenylalanine or tryptophan, this is likely a read error. V is TRBV7-9 and J is TRBJ2-7, with 12 positions matching TRBD2. Germline CDR1 reads SEHNR; CDR2 reads FQNEAQ (reference sequence). The CDR3 length is 16 residues. Trimming removed 5 bases from V and 3 bases from J; junction bases left unmatched: 8. CDR3 loop: CASSPTGLAGNYEQYL. The CDR3 DNA reads as TGTGCCAGCAGCCCCACTGGACTAGCGGGGAACTACGAGCAGTACCTC.

This clonotype was seen just once. The final CDR3 position lacks the conserved phenylalanine or tryptophan, pointing to a likely read error. The genes are TRBV2 and TRBJ2-2, with a possible D match to TRBD2 (6 bases). This CDR3 is built from 15 residues. CDR1 and CDR2 (germline): SNHLY, FYNNEI. CDR3 loop: CATGSERAWAGGLFL. The CDR3 DNA reads as TGTGCCACAGGTTCGGAGCGGGCATGGGCCGGGGGGCTGTTTCTT.

This chain links TRBV12-3 or TRBV12-4 with TRBJ2-1, with 8 nucleotides matching TRBD2. J gave up 8 bases and V 9 bases, and 9 bases lay outside the gene matches. There are 13 residues in the CDR3. The CDR3 here is CASKLSGGDEQFF. The CDR3, as DNA: TGTGCCAGTAAGCTCTCGGGGGGGGATGAGCAGTTCTTC.

Comments on this clonotype: The final CDR3 position lacks the conserved phenylalanine or tryptophan, pointing to a likely read error. No DNA is shown, since the ends of the CDR3 on it are uncertain; the CDR3 is the one TCRdb lists. The rearrangement joins TRBV20-1 to TRBJ1-2; TRBD1, the table's D call, lacks a check against the DNA. The CDR3 is 13 amino acids long, termini counted. Germline V CDR1 and CDR2: DFQATT, SNEGSKA (reference sequence). The CDR3 protein is CSARGGANYGHTL.

DNA of the CDR3: TGCGCCAGCAGCCAAGACCGGGAGACCCAGTACTTC. This encodes CASSQDRETQYF. The chain couples TRBV4-1 to TRBJ2-5; D not certain. CDR3 size: 12 residues. CDR1 is MGHRA and CDR2 is YSYEKL in the germline V gene. V was clipped by 0 bases and J by 5 bases, with 4 bases between them.

V and J are TRBV11-3 and TRBJ1-6; D is unclear. V was trimmed by 8 bases and J by 6 bases, leaving 17 bases between them. Germline values: CDR1 SGHNT, CDR2 YENEEA. The CDR3 runs 15 residues. This CDR3 reads CASVQGGRGNSPLHF. The CDR3 DNA sequence: TGTGCCAGCGTCCAAGGCGGGAGAGGTAATTCACCCCTCCACTTT.

This clonotype was observed at least ten times. This CDR3 is CASSFSRGDEQFF. DNA of the CDR3: TGTGCCAGCAGCTTTAGCAGGGGCGATGAGCAGTTCTTC. The genes are TRBV7-2 and TRBJ2-1, with D tentatively TRBD1 (6 bases). The CDR3 consists of 13 residues. Per germline, CDR1 SGHTA and CDR2 FQGNSA. V lost 3 bases and J lost 8, with 11 bases in between. Variable domain in full (rest from reference TRBV7-2 and TRBJ2-1): GAGVSQSPSNKVTEKGKDVELRCDPISGHTALYWYRQSLGQGLEFLIYFQGNSAPDKSGLPSDRFSAERTGGSVSTLTIQRTQQEDSAVYLCASSFSRGDEQFFGPGTRLTVL.